These 15 T cell receptor beta chains originate from one sample sequenced in a study of a mutant IDH1 vaccine in newly diagnosed glioma. For these TCRs, the target antigens are not known. TCRdb's table, derived via immunoSEQ multiplex PCR, lists solely in-frame clones and lacks some. The sample carries some 49,000 clones, around 80% recorded once. As to time point: week 47, end of study. The study gave 300 ug of mutant IDH1 20-mer peptide per vaccine dose, with topical imiquimod. Here the sequenced sample was PBMCs, taken from a glioma patient whose treatment included an IDH1 peptide vaccine. These receptors were collected from a woman in her thirties or forties with glioma. Some clones in this sample may be carry-over from other donors' samples.

The J gene is TRBJ2-1, the V gene TRBV7-8; 12 bases map to TRBD1. The CDR3 covers 15 residues. Per the germline V gene, CDR1 is SGHVS and CDR2 is FQNEAQ. Losses at the gene ends were 6 bases for V and 6 bases for J; bases not matched to a gene: 6. CDR3 DNA sequence: TGTGCCAGCAGTCAGCCGGGACAGGGGGCCAATGAGCAGTTCTTC. It is translated as CASSQPGQGANEQFF.

This clone showed up just a few times. CDR3 sequence: CASSQDRRPRRAFF. CDR3 nucleotide sequence: TGCGCCAGCAGCCAAGATCGGAGGCCCCGTCGGGCTTTCTTT. The chain employs TRBV4-1 and TRBJ1-1; D gene uncertain. CDR1 and CDR2 from the germline V gene are MGHRA and YSYEKL. The CDR3 consists of 14 residues. V lost 0 bases, J lost 11 bases, and 16 bases lay in between.

This clone was seen once. The J gene is TRBJ1-1, the V gene TRBV27, with D hard to call. Germline V lookup: CDR1 MNHEY, CDR2 SMNVEV (reference sequence). Trimming left V 7 bases short and J 1 base short, with 10 bases between. There are 13 residues in the CDR3. CDR3 sequence: CASTRAWNTEAFF. The CDR3 DNA reads as TGTGCCAGCACTCGGGCCTGGAACACTGAAGCTTTCTTT.

This chain uses TRBV11-2 with TRBJ2-5; 9 bases match TRBD2. Germline V gene lookup returns CDR1 SGHAT and CDR2 FQNNGV. The V segment lost 2 bases and the J segment 2 bases; nucleotides outside the gene matches: 6. The CDR3 totals 16 residues. CDR3 DNA: TGTGCCAGCAGCTTAAGGGGACTAGCCGGGCAAGAGACCCAGTACTTC. Protein product: CASSLRGLAGQETQYF.

The chain couples TRBV5-4 to TRBJ1-4; D remains ambiguous. The CDR3 has 13 amino acids. In germline, CDR1 is SGHNT, CDR2 YYREEE (reference sequence). Deletions cut 5 bases from V and 5 bases from J, with 10 bases between. The CDR3 protein is CASSPDMNEKLFF. DNA for the CDR3: TGTGCCAGCAGTCCTGACATGAATGAAAAACTGTTTTTT.

The J gene is TRBJ1-1, the V gene TRBV2; D gene ambiguous. V was cut by 6 bases and J by 4 bases, with 15 bases left in between. Germline CDR1 and CDR2: SNHLY and FYNNEI. The length of the CDR3 is 14 residues. CDR3 coding DNA: TGTGCCAGCAGCCAGACCGCCAGGTTCACTGAAGCTTTCTTT. It encodes CASSQTARFTEAFF.

The chain carries TRBV5-8 and TRBJ1-2; TRBD1 agrees at 9 bases. The V gene's germline CDR1 is SGHTS and CDR2 YDEGEE. The CDR3 is 14 amino acids. V trimming: 2 bases; J trimming: 9 bases; junction bases outside the gene matches: 8. CDR3 amino acids: CASSLTGGSMSYTF. The CDR3, as DNA: TGTGCCAGCAGCTTAACAGGGGGCTCCATGAGCTACACCTTC.

This clone was recorded a few times. V usage is TRBV29-1 and J usage is TRBJ1-1; 7 bases line up with TRBD1. CDR3 size: 16 residues. The germline CDR1 and CDR2 sequences are SQVTM and ANQGSEA. With V trimmed by 5 bases and J by 0 bases, 12 bases remained unmatched. The chain's CDR3 is CSVRGGTDIMNTEAFF. CDR3 in DNA: TGCAGCGTTCGTGGAGGGACAGATATTATGAACACTGAAGCTTTCTTT.

V and J are TRBV14 and TRBJ2-7; 9 bases are a match to TRBD1. The CDR3 has 14 amino acids. Germline V gene data show CDR1 as SGHDN and CDR2 as FVKESK. V was pared by 7 bases and J by 9 bases, with 13 bases of the junction left unmatched. Written as DNA, the CDR3 is TGTGCCAGCACCCGGGAGGACAGGGGAAGATTGCAGTACTTC. Protein sequence: CASTREDRGRLQYF.

The chain is built from TRBV18 and TRBJ1-4; a possible D gene is TRBD1 (6 bases). Germline-derived CDR1 and CDR2 are KGHSH and LQKENI. This CDR3 has 13 residues. The ends were cut back, 6 bases at V and 4 bases at J, with 9 bases in the middle. The CDR3 nucleotides read TGTGCCAGCTCCCCGGACAGTAATGAAAAACTGTTTTTT. Protein product: CASSPDSNEKLFF.

The gene calls are TRBV18 and TRBJ1-5; 8 bases line up with TRBD1. The V segment lost 3 bases and the J segment 7 bases; nucleotides outside the gene matches: 5. Looked up from germline, CDR1 is KGHSH and CDR2 is LQKENI. This CDR3 contains 14 residues. The CDR3 spells CASSPDRAVQPQHF. The CDR3 DNA is TGTGCCAGCTCACCGGACAGGGCGGTACAGCCCCAGCATTTT.

The table lists this clone with a few counts. V usage is TRBV10-1 and J usage is TRBJ1-1; no clear D. The ends were cut back, 2 bases at V and 8 bases at J, with 12 bases in the middle. Germline CDR1 WNHNN, CDR2 SYGVQD (reference sequence). The CDR3 sequence is 13 residues long. CDR3 in DNA: TGCGCCAGCAGTGAGCAAACGGCGAAGGAAGCTTTCTTT. Protein product: CASSEQTAKEAFF.

This clone was counted between two and nine times. The CDR3, as DNA: TGTGCCTGGAGCCCAGTGAGCACCGGGGAGCTGTTTTTT. Protein: CAWSPVSTGELFF. V and J are TRBV30 and TRBJ2-2; D uncertain. This CDR3 comprises 13 residues. V was clipped by 3 bases and J by 4 bases, with 9 bases between them. CDR1 is GTSNPN and CDR2 is SVGIG in the germline V gene (reference sequence).

The rearrangement links TRBV5-4 to TRBJ2-5, with 9 bases that match TRBD2. Germline V lookup: CDR1 SGHNT, CDR2 YYREEE (reference sequence). V dropped 4 bases and J dropped 5; count of bases not matched to a gene: 12. The CDR3 covers 16 residues. CDR3 nucleotides: TGTGCCAGCAGCCTAAGCGTGGGCGGGGGGGGTGAGACCCAGTACTTC. Its translation is CASSLSVGGGGETQYF.

The chain links TRBV29-1 to TRBJ2-5, with TRBD2 identical over 10 bases. Germline-derived CDR1 and CDR2 are SQVTM and ANQGSEA. The CDR3 has 16 residues. Trimming took 0 bases from V and 5 from J; bases not matched to a gene: 9. The DNA of the CDR3 is TGCAGCGTTGAAGAACGCAGCGGGGGGGCCTGGGAGACCCAGTACTTC. Protein product: CSVEERSGGAWETQYF. The whole variable domain, remainder taken from reference TRBV29-1 and TRBJ2-5, is SAVISQKPSRDICQRGTSLTIQCQVDSQVTMMFWYRQQPGQSLTLIATANQGSEATYESGFVIDKFPISRPNLTFSTLTVSNMSPEDSSIYLCSVEERSGGAWETQYFGPGTRLLVL.